Sequencing of this T cell receptor (beta chain) was carried out in a study of vaccination and CD4 T cells after COVID-19. Treatment indicated: roughly 10-day PBMC culture with coronavirus spike peptide pools or control peptides (ViraFEST assay). This clonotype was seen a handful of times. Its antigen is not identified. The Oncomine TCR Beta short-read assay sequenced DNA from cultured CD4+ T cells. TCRdb reprocessed the PCR reads with MiXCR, giving one entry per CDR3 protein. The sample has over 14,000 distinct CDR3 sequences, approximately 60% seen once; the top ten hold more than 13%. This TCR was sampled from a human donor who had recovered from COVID-19. Sequencing was done on a sample of CD4+ T cells from blood, cultured in vitro.

CDR3 DNA: TGTGCCAGCAGCTTAGGGCAGAATAGCAATCAGCCCCAGCATTTT. Translating it yields CASSLGQNSNQPQHF. The chain carries TRBV7-9 and TRBJ1-5; D is ambiguous. The CDR3 totals 15 residues. The germline CDR1 and CDR2 sequences are SEHNR and FQNEAQ (reference sequence). Trimming removed 1 base from V and 0 bases from J, with 7 bases in between.